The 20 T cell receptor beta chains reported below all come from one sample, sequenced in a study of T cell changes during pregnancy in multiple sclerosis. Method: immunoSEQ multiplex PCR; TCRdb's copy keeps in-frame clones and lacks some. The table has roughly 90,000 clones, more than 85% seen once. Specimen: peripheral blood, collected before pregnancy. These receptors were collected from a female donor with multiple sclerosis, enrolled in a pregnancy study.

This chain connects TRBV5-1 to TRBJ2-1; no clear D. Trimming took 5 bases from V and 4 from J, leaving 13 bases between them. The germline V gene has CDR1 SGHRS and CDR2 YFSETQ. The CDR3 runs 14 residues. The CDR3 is CASSPQARYNEQFF. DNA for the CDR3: TGCGCCAGCAGTCCCCAGGCCAGGTACAATGAGCAGTTCTTC. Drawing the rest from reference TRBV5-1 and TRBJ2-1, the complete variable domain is KAGVTQTPRYLIKTRGQQVTLSCSPISGHRSVSWYQQTPGQGLQFLFEYFSETQRNKGNFPGRFSGRQFSNSRSEMNVSTLELGDSALYLCASSPQARYNEQFFGPGTRLTVL.

CDR3 loop: CASSLIGQERTGELFF. The CDR3 DNA reads TGCGCCAGCAGCTTGATTGGACAGGAGCGCACCGGGGAGCTGTTTTTT. The V call is TRBV5-1, the J call TRBJ2-2; 7 nucleotides align to TRBD1. This CDR3 region has 16 residues. The V segment lost 1 base and the J segment 4 bases; nucleotides outside the gene matches: 7. Germline-derived CDR1 and CDR2 are SGHRS and YFSETQ. Supplemented by reference TRBV5-1 and TRBJ2-2, the full variable domain reads KAGVTQTPRYLIKTRGQQVTLSCSPISGHRSVSWYQQTPGQGLQFLFEYFSETQRNKGNFPGRFSGRQFSNSRSEMNVSTLELGDSALYLCASSLIGQERTGELFFGEGSRLTVL.

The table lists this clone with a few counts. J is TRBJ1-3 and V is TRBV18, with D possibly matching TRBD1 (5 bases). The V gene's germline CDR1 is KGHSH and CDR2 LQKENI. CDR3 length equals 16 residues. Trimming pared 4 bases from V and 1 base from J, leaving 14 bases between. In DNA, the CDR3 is TGTGCCAGCTCACTTAGACGGGACTTTTCTGGAAACACCATATATTTT. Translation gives CASSLRRDFSGNTIYF.

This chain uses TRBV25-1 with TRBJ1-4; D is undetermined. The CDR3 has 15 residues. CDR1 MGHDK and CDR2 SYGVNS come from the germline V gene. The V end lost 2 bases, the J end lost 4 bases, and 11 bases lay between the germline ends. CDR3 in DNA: TGTGCCAGCAGTGAACCCCGCGGATATAATGAAAAACTGTTTTTT. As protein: CASSEPRGYNEKLFF.

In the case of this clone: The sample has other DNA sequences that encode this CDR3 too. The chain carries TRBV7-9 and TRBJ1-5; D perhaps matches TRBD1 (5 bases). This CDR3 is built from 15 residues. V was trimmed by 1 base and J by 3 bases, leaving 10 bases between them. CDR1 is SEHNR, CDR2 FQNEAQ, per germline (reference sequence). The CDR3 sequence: CASSLGQGSNQPQHF. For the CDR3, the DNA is TGTGCCAGCAGCTTAGGGCAGGGATCCAATCAGCCCCAGCATTTT.

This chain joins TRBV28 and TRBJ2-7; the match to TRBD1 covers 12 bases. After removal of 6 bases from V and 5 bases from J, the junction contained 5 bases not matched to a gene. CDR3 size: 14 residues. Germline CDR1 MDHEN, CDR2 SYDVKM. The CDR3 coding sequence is TGTGCCAGCAGGTCCGGGACAGGGGGCCACGAGCAGTACTTC. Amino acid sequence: CASRSGTGGHEQYF.

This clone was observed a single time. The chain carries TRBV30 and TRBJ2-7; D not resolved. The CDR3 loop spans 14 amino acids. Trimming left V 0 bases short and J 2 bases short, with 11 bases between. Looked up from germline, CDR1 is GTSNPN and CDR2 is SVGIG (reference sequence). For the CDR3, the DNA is TGTGCCTGGAGTGTATCACATATCGCCTACGAGCAGTACTTC. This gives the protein CAWSVSHIAYEQYF.

In DNA, the CDR3 is TGTGCCAGCAGCTTGATTGGTCAGGGCACAGATACGCAGTATTTT. This translates into CASSLIGQGTDTQYF. J is TRBJ2-3 and V is TRBV5-5; D not certain. Germline CDR1 and CDR2: SGHKS and YYEKEE (reference sequence). The V end was cut by 1 base, the J end by 1 base, with 10 bases between. The CDR3 has 15 amino acids.

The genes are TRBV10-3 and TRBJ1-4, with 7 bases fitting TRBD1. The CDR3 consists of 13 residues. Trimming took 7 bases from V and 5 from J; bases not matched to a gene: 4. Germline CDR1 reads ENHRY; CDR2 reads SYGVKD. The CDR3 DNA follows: TGTGCCATCAAGGGGGCGAAGAATGAAAAACTGTTTTTT. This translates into CAIKGAKNEKLFF.

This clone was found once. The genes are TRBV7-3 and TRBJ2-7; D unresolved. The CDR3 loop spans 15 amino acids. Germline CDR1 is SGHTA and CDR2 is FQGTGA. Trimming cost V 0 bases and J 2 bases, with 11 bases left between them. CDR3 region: CASSLTHSSAYEQYF. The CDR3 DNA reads TGTGCCAGCAGCTTAACTCACAGTTCGGCCTACGAGCAGTACTTC.

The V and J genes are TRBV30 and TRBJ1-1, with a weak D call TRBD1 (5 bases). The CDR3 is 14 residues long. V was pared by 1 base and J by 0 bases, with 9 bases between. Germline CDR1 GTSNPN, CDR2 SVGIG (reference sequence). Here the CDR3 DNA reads TGTGCCTGGAGTGGCCCAGGGATGAACACTGAAGCTTTCTTT. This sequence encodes CAWSGPGMNTEAFF.

The CDR3 loop reads CASSSGGSEAFF. The DNA of the CDR3 is TGTGCCAGCAGCTCGGGTGGGTCTGAAGCTTTCTTT. The chain is built from TRBV7-9 and TRBJ1-1; D unclear. The CDR3 covers 12 residues. V was cut by 4 bases and J by 6 bases, with 9 bases left in between. Germline V gene lookup returns CDR1 SEHNR and CDR2 FQNEAQ (reference sequence).

CDR3 sequence reads: CASSFREGQGEAFF. For the CDR3, the DNA is TGTGCCAGCAGCTTTCGCGAGGGACAGGGTGAAGCTTTCTTT. V and J are TRBV13 and TRBJ1-1, with 9 bases matching TRBD1. CDR1 is PRHDT and CDR2 is FYEKMQ in the germline V gene (reference sequence). The CDR3 covers 14 residues. V trimming: 3 bases; J trimming: 7 bases; junction bases outside the gene matches: 6.

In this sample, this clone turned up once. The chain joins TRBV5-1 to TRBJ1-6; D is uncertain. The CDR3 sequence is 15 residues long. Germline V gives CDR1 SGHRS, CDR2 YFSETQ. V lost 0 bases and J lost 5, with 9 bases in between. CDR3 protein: CASSLVSDDNSPLHF. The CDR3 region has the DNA TGCGCCAGCAGCTTGGTTTCAGATGATAATTCACCCCTCCACTTT.

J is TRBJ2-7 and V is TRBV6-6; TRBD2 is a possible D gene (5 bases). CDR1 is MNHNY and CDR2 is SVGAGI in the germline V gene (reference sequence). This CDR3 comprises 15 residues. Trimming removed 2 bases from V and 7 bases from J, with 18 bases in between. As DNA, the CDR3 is TGTGCCAGCAGTTACGGAGGCCCAGCAGCTGAAGAGCAGTACTTC. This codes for CASSYGGPAAEEQYF.

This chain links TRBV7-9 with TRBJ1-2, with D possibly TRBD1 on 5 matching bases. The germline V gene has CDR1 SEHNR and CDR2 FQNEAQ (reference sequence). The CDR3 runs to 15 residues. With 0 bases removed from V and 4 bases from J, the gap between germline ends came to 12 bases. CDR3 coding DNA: TGTGCCAGCAGCTTAGCCCCGACAGTAAGCTATGGCTACACCTTC. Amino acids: CASSLAPTVSYGYTF.

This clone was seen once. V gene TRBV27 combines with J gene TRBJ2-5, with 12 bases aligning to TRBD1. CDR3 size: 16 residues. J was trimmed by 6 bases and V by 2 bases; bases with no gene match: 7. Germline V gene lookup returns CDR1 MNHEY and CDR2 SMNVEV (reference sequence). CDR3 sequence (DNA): TGTGCCAGCAGTTTACTCCGGGACAGGGGGCTGAAGACCCAGTACTTC. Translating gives CASSLLRDRGLKTQYF.

This CDR3 is CASSSSVEYNEQFF. CDR3 sequence (DNA): TGTGCCAGTAGTTCGTCGGTTGAGTACAATGAGCAGTTCTTC. V is TRBV19 and J is TRBJ2-1; D is undetermined. This CDR3 has 14 residues. Per the germline V gene, CDR1 is LNHDA and CDR2 is SQIVND (reference sequence). With 5 bases removed from V and 4 bases from J, the gap between germline ends came to 12 bases.

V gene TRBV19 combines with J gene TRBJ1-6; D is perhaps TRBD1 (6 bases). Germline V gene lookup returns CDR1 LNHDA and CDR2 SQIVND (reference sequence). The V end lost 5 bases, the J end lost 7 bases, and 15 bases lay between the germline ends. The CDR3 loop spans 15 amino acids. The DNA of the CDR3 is TGTGCCAGTAGTCCGGCGACAGGAGCAAATTCACCCCTCCACTTT. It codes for CASSPATGANSPLHF.

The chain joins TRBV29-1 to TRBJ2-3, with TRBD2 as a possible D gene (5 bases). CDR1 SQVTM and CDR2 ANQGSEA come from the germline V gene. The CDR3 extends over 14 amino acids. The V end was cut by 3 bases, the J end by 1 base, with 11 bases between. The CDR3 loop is CSVEEEVGTDTQYF. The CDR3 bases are TGCAGCGTTGAGGAGGAGGTGGGCACAGATACGCAGTATTTT.